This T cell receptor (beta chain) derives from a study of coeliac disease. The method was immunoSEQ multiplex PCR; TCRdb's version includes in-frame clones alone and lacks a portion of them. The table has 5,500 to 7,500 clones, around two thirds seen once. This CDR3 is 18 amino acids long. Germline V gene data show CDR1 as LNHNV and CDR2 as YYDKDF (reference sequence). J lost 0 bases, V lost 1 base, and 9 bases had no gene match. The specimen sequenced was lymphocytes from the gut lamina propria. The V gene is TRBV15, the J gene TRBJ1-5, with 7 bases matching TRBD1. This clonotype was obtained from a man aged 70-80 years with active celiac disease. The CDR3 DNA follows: TGTGCCACCAGCAGAGGAGGTACAGGGGCATATAGCAATCAGCCCCAGCATTTT. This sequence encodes CATSRGGTGAYSNQPQHF.